The text below deals with one TCR beta chain. The sample belongs to a study of blood T cell repertoires in COVID-19. This table comes from immunoSEQ multiplex PCR, and its TCRdb copy is limited to in-frame clones, with some not included. The table records about 430,000 clones, roughly 88% of them present only once. The V gene lost 2 bases and the J gene lost 0 bases, with 8 bases spanning the gap. CDR3 length: 14 residues. Germline lookup yields CDR1 SGHTS and CDR2 YDEGEE. Participant-reported clinical history was the basis for cohort assignment. The chain has TRBV5-8 and TRBJ1-2; no clear D. Sequencing was done on a sample of PBMCs or T cells enriched from blood (not recorded which). The source is a woman younger than 35 who had been exposed to COVID-19. The CDR3 bases are TGTGCCAGCAGCTTTGAGGGCACTAACTATGGCTACACCTTC. Protein: CASSFEGTNYGYTF.